This T cell receptor (beta chain) was found in a study of cytomegalovirus exposure and HLA in healthy donors. PCR was performed using 60 Vbeta and 13 Jbeta primers. Profiling relied on immunoSEQ multiplex PCR, and the TCRdb table lists in-frame clones only, not all of them. The sample carries 150,000 to 200,000 clones, more than 60% recorded once. This CDR3 has 15 amino acids. The V gene's germline CDR1 is SQVTM and CDR2 ANQGSEA. Trimming cost V 4 bases and J 3 bases, with 18 bases left between them. The sample taken for sequencing was PBMCs. The rearrangement uses TRBV29-1 and TRBJ1-2, with D tentatively TRBD1 (5 bases). This sequence originates from a middle-aged man in good health and CMV-seronegative. The CDR3 reads CSVGGGQGEYYGYTF. The DNA of the CDR3 is TGCAGCGTTGGGGGTGGGCAGGGCGAATACTATGGCTACACCTTC.